This TCR beta chain appears in the sequencing data of a study of blood T cell repertoires in COVID-19 (dated by TCRdb to about 2020). For the wider study: Samples covering the acute and convalescent phases of COVID-19 were provided by collaborators in the United States, Italy and Spain. The samples were drawn from two sources: the first 160 participants of the ongoing ImmuneRACE study, and 950 to 1,500 subjects contributed by 6 global collaborators. Where available, HLA class I and class II types were obtained from metadata supplied by the sample provider rather than from assay-based typing. The material from the prospective study consisted of cDNA or gDNA derived from T cells, B-cell-depleted T cells, or PBMCs. The sample metadata nearly always contained a de-identified subject ID, COVID-19 status, age in years and sex. The repertoires were made available in a free public database intended to serve as a resource for research on the immune response to SARS-CoV-2. Subjects who had been exposed to COVID-19, were actively infected with it, or had recovered from it provided the deeply sampled blood TCRbeta repertoires that made up the dataset. Summary of the overall study and its limitations: The quantity of clinical and demographic metadata differed by source and by participant and was supplied without curation.

Germline trimming amounts to 1 base on V and 9 bases on J, with 13 as the count of junction bases outside the gene matches. From the germline V gene, CDR1 is LGHNA and CDR2 is YSLEER. Spanning cysteine to phenylalanine, the CDR3 consists of 17 amino acids. Only the CDR3 region is kept as DNA, spanning 51 bases read in frame from base 1. Collaborating institutions collected whole blood in K2EDTA tubes following their own protocols. For TCRbeta analysis, collaborator samples were shipped as frozen whole blood, as isolated PBMCs, or as DNA extracted from either sample type. TCRbeta CDR3 regions were amplified from genomic DNA by means of the immunoSEQ Assay, a bias-controlled multiplex PCR. In the source study's methods: Nucleated cell counts per sample were estimated from amplification of reference gene primers within the assay. To quantify the absolute abundance of each unique TCRbeta CDR3 rearrangement, sequence reads were collapsed and filtered. For each sample, productive Simpson clonality was calculated by taking the square root of Simpson's diversity index across productive rearrangements. As stored in TCRdb, this immuneACCESS dataset retains in-frame rearrangements with V and J assigned. A fraction of the clones does not appear; measured against another copy, unresolved V genes explain less than half of the discrepancy, and the remainder lacks a known reason. Clonal size and the V and J genes are those of that table, whereas D and trimming came from the DNA. For this sample the table gives 150,000 to 200,000 clones, of which more than 70% were detected only once. Of the sample, 2.5% falls within the top ten clones.

A remark on this clone: No antigen is known for it. Base-call qualities are not available, and no considerably larger clone is one nucleotide away.

The sequence came from a man aged 35-49 years with active or convalescent COVID-19. Recombination joined TRBV4-3 with TRBJ2-3; TRBD2 aligns with 10 central bases. Sequencing was carried out using peripheral blood. Here the CDR3 is given as CASSQVGSAGGGSTQYF. The DNA reads as follows: TGCGCCAGCAGCCAAGTGGGTTCAGCGGGGGGGGGCAGCACGCAGTATTTT.